This TCR beta chain was sequenced during a study of cytomegalovirus exposure and HLA in healthy donors. Study outcomes and limitations: The study assumed roughly uniform donor sequencing depth for presence/absence analyses.

The PCR made use of 60 Vbeta and 13 Jbeta primers. Profiling relied on immunoSEQ multiplex PCR, and the TCRdb table lists in-frame clones only, not all of them. The repertoire includes approximately 190,000 clones, more than 65% of them detected once, and roughly 3.6% sits in the top ten. V lost 5 bases, J lost 0 bases, and 13 bases lay in between. CDR1 MNHEY and CDR2 SMNVEV come from the germline V gene (reference sequence). This CDR3 comprises 16 residues. Worth noting for this clone: Its antigen remains unidentified.

The genes are TRBV27 and TRBJ2-2; D is perhaps TRBD2 (7 bases). The TCR was taken from a man aged 40-55 years in good health and CMV-seropositive. Sequenced input: PBMCs. The CDR3: CASSTLGGPNTGELFF. The CDR3 DNA reads as TGTGCCAGCAGTACCCTGGGGGGGCCGAACACCGGGGAGCTGTTTTTT.